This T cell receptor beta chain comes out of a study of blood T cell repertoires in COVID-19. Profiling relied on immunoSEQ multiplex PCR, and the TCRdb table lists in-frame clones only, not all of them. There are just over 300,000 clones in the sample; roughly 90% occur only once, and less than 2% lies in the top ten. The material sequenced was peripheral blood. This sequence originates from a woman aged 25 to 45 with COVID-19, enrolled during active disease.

Here the CDR3 reads CASRPTGGHQPQHF. CDR3 nucleotide sequence: TGTGCCAGCAGGCCGACAGGCGGCCATCAGCCCCAGCATTTT. The chain joins TRBV6-5 to TRBJ1-5; a possible D gene is TRBD1 (6 bases). V was clipped by 6 bases and J by 5 bases, with 14 bases between them. Germline V lookup: CDR1 MNHEY, CDR2 SVGAGI. The CDR3 has 14 residues.